Shown below are 31 T cell receptor beta chains from a single sample sequenced in a study of blood T cell repertoires in COVID-19. Here immunoSEQ multiplex PCR was the method, and the copy in TCRdb shows in-frame clones only, minus some. The sample consists of just over 90,000 clones, more than 65% of them appearing once. Sequenced input: peripheral blood. The receptors here all came from a human donor in a cohort sampled during active COVID-19.

This clone was recorded at least ten times. This chain connects TRBV14 to TRBJ2-1, with 13 positions matching TRBD2. This CDR3 region has 15 residues. V dropped 5 bases and J dropped 6; count of bases not matched to a gene: 4. Germline V CDR1 and CDR2: SGHDN, FVKESK. In nucleotides, the CDR3 is TGTGCCAGCAGCTATACTAGCGGGGGGGCCAATGAGCAGTTCTTC. This gives the protein CASSYTSGGANEQFF.

The chain is built from TRBV5-1 and TRBJ1-1; TRBD1 might be the D (6 bases). Germline CDR1 SGHRS, CDR2 YFSETQ. The CDR3 extends over 16 amino acids. The V gene lost 3 bases and the J gene lost 1 base, with 16 bases spanning the gap. In DNA form, the CDR3 reads TGCGCCAGCAGCTCCCGGGACACGGATGGGAACACTGAAGCTTTCTTT. Translated: CASSSRDTDGNTEAFF.

A single count supports this clone. This chain joins TRBV25-1 and TRBJ1-6, with 7 bases matching TRBD1. The CDR3 spans 16 residues. The ends lost 3 bases at V and 4 bases at J; junction bases unmatched: 6. The germline V gene encodes CDR1 MGHDK and CDR2 SYGVNS. In DNA, the CDR3 is TGTGCCAGCAGTGACCGCCGGACAGGATATAATTCACCCCTCCACTTT. This translates into CASSDRRTGYNSPLHF. Full variable domain (missing parts from reference TRBV25-1 and TRBJ1-6): EADIYQTPRYLVIGTGKKITLECSQTMGHDKMYWYQQDPGMELHLIHYSYGVNSTEKGDLSSESTVSRIRTEHFPLTLESARPSHTSQYLCASSDRRTGYNSPLHFGNGTRLTVT.

CDR3 DNA sequence: TGTGCCATCAGTGGTCAGGGGCAAGAGACCCAGTACTTC. Protein sequence: CAISGQGQETQYF. The J gene is TRBJ2-5, the V gene TRBV10-3; D is possibly TRBD1 (6 bases). This CDR3 has 13 residues. Germline CDR1 is ENHRY and CDR2 is SYGVKD. The V and J ends lost 4 bases and 2 bases respectively, with 8 bases between them.

The chain combines TRBV6-5 with TRBJ2-7; TRBD1 matches 8 bases. The CDR3 has 14 amino acids. Germline V gives CDR1 MNHEY, CDR2 SVGAGI. V gave up 6 bases and J gave up 4 bases; unmatched junction bases: 8. As DNA, the CDR3 is TGTGCCAGCAGGGTCGGGACAGGAAATTACGAGCAGTACTTC. Its translation: CASRVGTGNYEQYF.

V and J are TRBV9 and TRBJ2-1; 7 nucleotides match TRBD2. V shed 4 bases and J 4 bases; nucleotides not matched to a gene: 2. Germline V gene lookup returns CDR1 SGDLS and CDR2 YYNGEE. CDR3 length equals 13 residues. The CDR3 is CASSLSGYNEQFF. The DNA for the CDR3 is TGTGCCAGCAGCCTTAGCGGGTACAATGAGCAGTTCTTC.

The chain employs TRBV7-9 and TRBJ1-2, with D hard to call. The CDR3 has 13 amino acids. V lost 1 base to trimming and J lost 5 bases, with 8 bases between them. CDR1 and CDR2 (germline): SEHNR, FQNEAQ (reference sequence). DNA of the CDR3: TGTGCCAGCAGCTTAGATATCCGTTATGGCTACACCTTC. Translated, it gives CASSLDIRYGYTF.

This clone was observed a handful of times. This specimen includes other DNA sequences encoding the same CDR3. This chain links TRBV18 with TRBJ1-3, with D perhaps matching TRBD1 (5 bases). The germline gives CDR1 KGHSH, CDR2 LQKENI. The CDR3 has 16 amino acids. Trimming took 3 bases from V and 0 from J, leaving 12 bases between them. This chain's CDR3 is CASSPGDGSSGNTIYF. The CDR3 coding sequence is TGTGCCAGCTCACCGGGGGACGGGAGCTCTGGAAACACCATATATTTT.

This chain links TRBV30 with TRBJ1-5, with TRBD1 as a possible D gene (5 bases). CDR3 size: 12 residues. The ends were cut back, 4 bases at V and 9 bases at J, with 13 bases in the middle. Per the germline V gene, CDR1 is GTSNPN and CDR2 is SVGIG (reference sequence). CDR3 residues: CAWKGLRGPQHF. The CDR3, as DNA: TGTGCCTGGAAGGGGCTACGCGGGCCCCAGCATTTT.

The genes are TRBV3-1 (or the pseudogene TRBV3-2) and TRBJ2-5; possible D gene TRBD2, 6 bases. The CDR3 spans 16 residues. V was shortened by 1 base and J by 3 bases, with 15 bases between the two germline ends. Germline V gene data show CDR1 as LGHDT and CDR2 as YNNKEL (reference sequence). The CDR3 loop reads CASSQVGRGGKETQYF. CDR3 nucleotides: TGTGCCAGCAGCCAAGTAGGAAGAGGCGGGAAAGAGACCCAGTACTTC.

This clone has a handful of counts. This chain connects TRBV19 to TRBJ1-5, with TRBD1 identical over 7 bases. Germline-derived CDR1 and CDR2 are LNHDA and SQIVND (reference sequence). The CDR3 loop spans 16 amino acids. V lost 2 bases to trimming and J lost 0 bases; unmatched junction nucleotides: 4. The CDR3 sequence: CASSINAGGSNQPQHF. CDR3 nucleotides: TGTGCCAGTAGTATAAATGCAGGGGGTAGCAATCAGCCCCAGCATTTT.

The V gene is TRBV5-5, the J gene TRBJ2-7; perhaps TRBD1 as D (6 bases). Trimming removed 3 bases from V and 3 bases from J, with 13 bases in between. The germline gives CDR1 SGHKS, CDR2 YYEKEE (reference sequence). CDR3 length equals 14 residues. The CDR3 nucleotides are TGTGCCAGCAGCTCCCGGGACACGTACTACGAGCAGTACTTC. Its protein is CASSSRDTYYEQYF.

V is TRBV10-2 and J is TRBJ1-5; 8 nucleotides align to TRBD1. Germline CDR1 and CDR2: WSHSY and SAAADI. Losses at the gene ends were 6 bases for V and 7 bases for J; bases not matched to a gene: 5. The CDR3 covers 13 residues. This CDR3 is CASSRQGNQPQHF. The DNA for the CDR3 is TGCGCCAGCAGCAGACAGGGGAACCAGCCCCAGCATTTT.

The V and J genes are TRBV11-2 and TRBJ2-1; maybe TRBD2 (6 bases). Germline V gene lookup returns CDR1 SGHAT and CDR2 FQNNGV. The V end lost 4 bases, the J end lost 3 bases, and 19 bases lay between the germline ends. The CDR3 is 17 amino acids. The CDR3 DNA sequence: TGTGCCAGCAGCTCCCCCGGGTATAGCGGACACTACAATGAGCAGTTCTTC. Encoded protein: CASSSPGYSGHYNEQFF.

This chain connects TRBV6-5 to TRBJ2-7, with 8 bases matching TRBD1. Germline V gene data show CDR1 as MNHEY and CDR2 as SVGAGI. J gave up 6 bases and V 7 bases, and 11 bases lay outside the gene matches. The CDR3 totals 14 residues. The CDR3 DNA is TGTGCCAGCAAATCCGGCAGGGGGCCTAGCGAGCAGTACTTC. Translating it yields CASKSGRGPSEQYF.

This clone appeared once. V is TRBV4-2 and J is TRBJ1-1; a possible D gene is TRBD1 (6 bases). V was trimmed by 1 base and J by 2 bases, leaving 11 bases between them. This CDR3 has 15 amino acids. Per germline, CDR1 LGHNA and CDR2 YNFKEQ. The CDR3 nucleotides read TGTGCCAGCAGCCAAGGGAGGACAGAAAACACTGAAGCTTTCTTT. Translating it yields CASSQGRTENTEAFF.

V is TRBV24-1 and J is TRBJ2-7; TRBD2 matches 7 bases. Germline CDR1 is KGHDR and CDR2 is SFDVKD. Losses at the gene ends were 3 bases for V and 5 bases for J; bases not matched to a gene: 6. This CDR3 spans 14 amino acids. CDR3 sequence (DNA): TGTGCCACCAGTGATCCCGGGACTACCGACGAGCAGTACTTC. Translating it yields CATSDPGTTDEQYF.

A note on this clone: The sample has other DNA sequences that encode this CDR3 too. J is TRBJ1-5 and V is TRBV18; tentative D call: TRBD1 (5 bases). This CDR3 spans 13 amino acids. Deletions cut 3 bases from V and 4 bases from J, with 7 bases between. The germline gives CDR1 KGHSH, CDR2 LQKENI. The CDR3 nucleotides read TGTGCCAGCTCACCGGGGGGGAATCAGCCCCAGCATTTT. The encoded protein is CASSPGGNQPQHF.

The sample holds one count of this clone. The CDR3 nucleotides read TGTGCCAGCAGTGAGCGGGTACCGCATAGCGGGGGGTTGTACGAGCAGTACTTC. It codes for CASSERVPHSGGLYEQYF. The chain combines TRBV2 with TRBJ2-7; 10 nucleotides align to TRBD2. Looked up from germline, CDR1 is SNHLY and CDR2 is FYNNEI. The CDR3 loop spans 18 amino acids. V was pared by 3 bases and J by 4 bases, with 15 bases of the junction left unmatched.

The J gene is TRBJ1-1, the V gene TRBV6-5; 7 positions agree with TRBD1. J gave up 1 base and V 10 bases, and 9 bases lay outside the gene matches. The CDR3 loop spans 14 amino acids. Germline V gene lookup returns CDR1 MNHEY and CDR2 SVGAGI. The CDR3 protein is CATRGRDRNTEAFF. As DNA, the CDR3 is TGTGCCACTCGTGGGCGGGACAGGAACACTGAAGCTTTCTTT.

The J gene is TRBJ1-6, the V gene TRBV20-1, with unresolved D. CDR1 is DFQATT and CDR2 is SNEGSKA in the germline V gene (reference sequence). Trimming left V 3 bases short and J 11 bases short, with 8 bases between. The CDR3 contains 11 residues. CDR3 nucleotide sequence: TGCAGTGCTAGGATTGGAGCACCCCTCCACTTT. It encodes CSARIGAPLHF.

The chain is built from TRBV18 and TRBJ1-6; D call uncertain. This CDR3 has 14 amino acids. From germline, CDR1 is KGHSH and CDR2 LQKENI. V lost 3 bases and J lost 10, with 13 bases in between. CDR3 in amino acids: CASSPGQVRSPLHF. DNA for the CDR3: TGTGCCAGCTCACCTGGGCAGGTCAGATCACCCCTCCACTTT.

The chain employs TRBV5-5 and TRBJ2-3, with 7 bases aligning to TRBD1. With 4 bases clipped from V and 0 bases from J, the junction kept 11 bases outside the gene matches. The CDR3 consists of 17 residues. The germline V gene encodes CDR1 SGHKS and CDR2 YYEKEE (reference sequence). CDR3 amino acids: CASSQTGFETSTDTQYF. The CDR3 DNA sequence: TGTGCCAGCAGCCAGACAGGGTTTGAGACTAGCACAGATACGCAGTATTTT.

The chain joins TRBV5-5 to TRBJ1-2; D gene uncertain. Trimming stripped 0 bases from V and 5 bases from J, with 14 bases between. CDR3 length: 15 amino acids. CDR1 and CDR2 from the germline V gene are SGHKS and YYEKEE (reference sequence). CDR3 nucleotide sequence: TGTGCCAGCAGCTTGGCCCTGGGAGGGCCGTATGGCTACACCTTC. Translating gives CASSLALGGPYGYTF.

The rearrangement joins TRBV6-5 to TRBJ2-5; TRBD2 is a possible D gene (6 bases). The CDR3 extends over 14 amino acids. Germline V gene lookup returns CDR1 MNHEY and CDR2 SVGAGI. Trimming took off 7 bases at V and 3 bases at J, with 15 bases between the two ends. Here the CDR3 DNA reads TGTGCCAGCACGGGACTTGTGGTAGAAGAGACCCAGTACTTC. It is translated as CASTGLVVEETQYF.

This clone showed up just a few times. The CDR3 protein is CASSPGLQNEQFF. CDR3 DNA: TGTGCCAGCTCACCGGGACTCCAAAATGAGCAGTTCTTC. The chain carries TRBV18 and TRBJ2-1; TRBD2 might be the D (6 bases). The germline V gene has CDR1 KGHSH and CDR2 LQKENI. V shed 3 bases and J shed 7 bases, with 10 bases lying between them. The CDR3 runs 13 residues.

The CDR3 coding sequence is TGTGCCAGCAGCATCACCGGGACAAACTCCTACGAGCAGTACTTC. It yields the protein CASSITGTNSYEQYF. This chain joins TRBV7-2 and TRBJ2-7; D is perhaps TRBD1 (6 bases). Trimming pared 5 bases from V and 0 bases from J, leaving 14 bases between. CDR1 is SGHTA, CDR2 FQGNSA, per germline. This CDR3 spans 15 amino acids.

The V gene is TRBV2, the J gene TRBJ1-2; the D gene is possibly TRBD1 (6 bases). CDR1 is SNHLY, CDR2 FYNNEI, per germline. The CDR3 sequence is 14 residues long. V was trimmed by 1 base and J by 4 bases, leaving 10 bases between them. The CDR3 here is CASSEGTGSYGYTF. The CDR3 nucleotides are TGTGCCAGCAGTGAAGGAACAGGGAGCTATGGCTACACCTTC. Full variable domain (missing parts from reference TRBV2 and TRBJ1-2): EPEVTQTPSHQVTQMGQEVILRCVPISNHLYFYWYRQILGQKVEFLVSFYNNEISEKSEIFDDQFSVERPDGSNFTLKIRSTKLEDSAMYFCASSEGTGSYGYTFGSGTRLTVV.

This chain connects TRBV18 to TRBJ1-1, with 8 bases that match TRBD1. The CDR3 runs to 14 residues. The germline gives CDR1 KGHSH, CDR2 LQKENI. After removal of 3 bases from V and 8 bases from J, the junction contained 8 bases not matched to a gene. CDR3 in DNA: TGTGCCAGCTCACCTTTGGACAGGGCTACCGAAGCTTTCTTT. As protein: CASSPLDRATEAFF.

The V gene is TRBV7-2, the J gene TRBJ2-3, with D possibly TRBD1 on 6 matching bases. The CDR3 spans 15 residues. V was trimmed by 1 base and J by 0 bases, leaving 8 bases between them. Germline values: CDR1 SGHTA, CDR2 FQGNSA. The CDR3: CASSLGTVSTDTQYF. Here the CDR3 DNA reads TGTGCCAGCAGCTTAGGGACAGTGAGCACAGATACGCAGTATTTT.

The gene calls are TRBV5-1 and TRBJ1-1; D possibly corresponds to TRBD1 (6 bases). Trimming shortened V by 0 bases and J by 0 bases, and 9 bases separated the two germline ends. CDR3 length: 15 residues. Germline values: CDR1 SGHRS, CDR2 YFSETQ. The CDR3 loop is CASSLDGTMNTEAFF. Here the CDR3 DNA reads TGCGCCAGCAGCTTGGACGGGACAATGAACACTGAAGCTTTCTTT.